The entry below gives a single T cell receptor (beta chain) sequence along with its context. Data came from immunoSEQ multiplex PCR; TCRdb stores just in-frame clones and leaves some out. The sample lists roughly 40,000 clones; around 90% were seen once. The time point is: peripheral blood 6 weeks after treatment start. This sample is drawn from a study of PD-L1 blockade in urothelial cancer. Study-level information: Bladder-origin urothelial cancer in males described about 85% of the roughly 29 patients.

The CDR3 runs to 18 residues. The germline CDR1 and CDR2 sequences are SGHRS and YFSETQ. V lost 4 bases, J lost 0 bases, and 9 bases stayed unmatched. J is TRBJ2-1 and V is TRBV5-1; 11 nucleotides align to TRBD2. The TCR comes from a man between 65 and 80 years old with urothelial cancer. Sequencing used PBMCs, obtained around atezolizumab (anti-PD-L1) treatment. CDR3 DNA sequence: TGCGCCAGCAGCGCGGGACTAGCGGCCTCCAGCTCCTACAATGAGCAGTTCTTC. Translation: CASSAGLAASSSYNEQFF.